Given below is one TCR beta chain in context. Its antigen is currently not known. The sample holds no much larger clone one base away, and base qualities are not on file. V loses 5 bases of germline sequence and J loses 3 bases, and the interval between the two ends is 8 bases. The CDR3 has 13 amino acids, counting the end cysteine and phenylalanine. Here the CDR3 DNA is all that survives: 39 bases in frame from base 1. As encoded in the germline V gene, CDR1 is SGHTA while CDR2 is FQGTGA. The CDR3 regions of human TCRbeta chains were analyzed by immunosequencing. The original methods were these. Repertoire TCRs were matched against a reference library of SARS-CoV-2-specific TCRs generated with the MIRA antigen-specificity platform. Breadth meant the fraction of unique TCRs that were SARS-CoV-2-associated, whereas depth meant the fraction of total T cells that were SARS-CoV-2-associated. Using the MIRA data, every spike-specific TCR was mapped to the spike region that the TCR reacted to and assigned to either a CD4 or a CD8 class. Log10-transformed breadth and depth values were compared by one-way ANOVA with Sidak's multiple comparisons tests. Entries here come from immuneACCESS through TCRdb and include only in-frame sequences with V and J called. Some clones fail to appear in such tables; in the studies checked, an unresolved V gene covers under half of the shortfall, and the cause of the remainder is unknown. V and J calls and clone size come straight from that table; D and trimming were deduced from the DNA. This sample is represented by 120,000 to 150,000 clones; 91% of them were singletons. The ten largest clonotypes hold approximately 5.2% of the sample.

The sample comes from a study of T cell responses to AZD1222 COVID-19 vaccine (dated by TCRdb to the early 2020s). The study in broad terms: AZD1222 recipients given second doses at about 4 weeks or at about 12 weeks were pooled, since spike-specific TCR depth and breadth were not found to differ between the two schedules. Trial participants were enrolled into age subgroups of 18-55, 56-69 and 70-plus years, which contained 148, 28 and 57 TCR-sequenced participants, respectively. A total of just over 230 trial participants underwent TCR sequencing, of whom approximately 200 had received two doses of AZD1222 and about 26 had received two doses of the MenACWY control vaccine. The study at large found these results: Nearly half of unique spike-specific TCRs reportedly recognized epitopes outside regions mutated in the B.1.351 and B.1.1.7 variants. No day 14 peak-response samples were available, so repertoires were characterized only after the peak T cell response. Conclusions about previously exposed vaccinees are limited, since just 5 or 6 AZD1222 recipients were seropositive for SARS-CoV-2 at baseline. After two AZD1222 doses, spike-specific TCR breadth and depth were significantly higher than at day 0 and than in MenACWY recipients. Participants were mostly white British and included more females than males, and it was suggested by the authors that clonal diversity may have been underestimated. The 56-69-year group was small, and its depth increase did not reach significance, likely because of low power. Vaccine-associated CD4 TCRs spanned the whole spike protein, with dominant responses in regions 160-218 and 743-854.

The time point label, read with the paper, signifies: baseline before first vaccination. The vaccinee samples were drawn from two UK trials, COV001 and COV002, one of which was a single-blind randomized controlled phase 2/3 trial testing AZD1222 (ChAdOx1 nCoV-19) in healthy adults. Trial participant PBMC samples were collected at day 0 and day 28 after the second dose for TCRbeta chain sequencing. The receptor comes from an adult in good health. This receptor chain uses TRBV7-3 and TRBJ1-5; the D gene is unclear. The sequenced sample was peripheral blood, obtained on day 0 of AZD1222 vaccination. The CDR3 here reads CASSPQPNQPQHF. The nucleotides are TGTGCCAGCAGCCCGCAGCCCAATCAGCCCCAGCATTTT.